A single sample gave rise to the 5 T cell receptor beta chains below, sequenced in a study of beta chain features in type 1 diabetes. Study conclusions and caveats: Within each of all four CD4+ subsets, Type 1 diabetes patients had TCRB CDR3s that were moderately but significantly shorter.

Isolated RNA was reverse transcribed in full, so expressed TCRB transcripts were sequenced. Method: immunoSEQ multiplex PCR; TCRdb's copy keeps in-frame clones and lacks some. The table lists about 660,000 clones, over 12% of them singletons, with 0.03% to 0.04% in the top ten. These receptors have no known antigen. The sequencing input was naive CD4+ T cells from blood. The origin of the receptors is a man between 18 and 35 years old with type 1 diabetes.

This chain links TRBV4-3 with TRBJ1-4; tentative D call: TRBD1 (6 bases). Germline loops: CDR1 LGHNA, CDR2 YSLEER. The length of the CDR3 is 16 residues. Between the trimmed V and J ends, which lost 0 bases and 4 bases, there was a span of 12 bases. The CDR3 reads CASSQDQDSFNEKLFF. The CDR3 nucleotides are TGCGCCAGCAGCCAAGACCAGGACAGCTTTAATGAAAAACTGTTTTTT.

V is TRBV6-6 and J is TRBJ1-6; 7 nucleotides match TRBD1. The CDR3 is 13 amino acids. From germline, CDR1 is MNHNY and CDR2 SVGAGI (reference sequence). The V segment lost 6 bases and the J segment 11 bases; nucleotides outside the gene matches: 7. This CDR3 reads CASRGTGQTPLHF. The CDR3 bases are TGTGCCAGCAGGGGGACGGGACAGACACCCCTCCACTTT.

This clone was picked up a small number of times. The chain's CDR3 is CSVVRFMNTEAFF. CDR3 DNA sequence: TGCAGCGTTGTGAGGTTCATGAACACTGAAGCTTTCTTT. The chain couples TRBV29-1 to TRBJ1-1; D is ambiguous. V dropped 4 bases and J dropped 0 bases, with 9 bases sitting between them. Looked up from germline, CDR1 is SQVTM and CDR2 is ANQGSEA. The length of the CDR3 is 13 residues. Based on the CDR3 plus reference TRBV29-1 and TRBJ1-1, the full variable domain is SAVISQKPSRDICQRGTSLTIQCQVDSQVTMMFWYRQQPGQSLTLIATANQGSEATYESGFVIDKFPISRPNLTFSTLTVSNMSPEDSSIYLCSVVRFMNTEAFFGQGTRLTVV.

A few counts support this clone. The J gene is TRBJ1-1, the V gene TRBV6-5; D is unresolved. This CDR3 has 14 amino acids. V lost 2 bases to trimming and J lost 14 bases, with 21 bases between them. Germline CDR1 and CDR2: MNHEY and SVGAGI. The CDR3 reads CASSYPPGPSSTFF. In nucleotides, the CDR3 is TGTGCCAGCAGTTACCCCCCTGGGCCATCCTCCACGTTCTTT.

This clone was detected a few times. The chain joins TRBV6-5 to TRBJ2-7, with D possibly matching TRBD1 (5 bases). Germline V gives CDR1 MNHEY, CDR2 SVGAGI. Between the trimmed V and J ends, which lost 8 bases and 5 bases, there was a span of 16 bases. The CDR3 contains 13 residues. CDR3 DNA sequence: TGTGCCAGCGCCACAGGCCGCCCCCACGAGCAGTACTTC. The encoded protein is CASATGRPHEQYF.